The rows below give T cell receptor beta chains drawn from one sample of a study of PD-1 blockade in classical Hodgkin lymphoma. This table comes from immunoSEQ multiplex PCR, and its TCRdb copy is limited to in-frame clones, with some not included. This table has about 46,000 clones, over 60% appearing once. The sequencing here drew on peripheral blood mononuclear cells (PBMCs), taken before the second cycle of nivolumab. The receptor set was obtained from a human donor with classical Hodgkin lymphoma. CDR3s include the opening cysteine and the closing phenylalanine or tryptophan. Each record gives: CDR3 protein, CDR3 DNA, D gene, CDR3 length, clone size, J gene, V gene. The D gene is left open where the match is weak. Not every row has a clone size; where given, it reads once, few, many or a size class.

CDR3aa: CASSYDRANTEAFF
CDR3nt: TGTGCCAGCAGTTACGACAGGGCGAACACTGAAGCTTTCTTT
d_gene: TRBD1
len: 14
abundance: -
j_gene: TRBJ1-1
v_gene: TRBV6-5

CDR3aa: CAWRDSRPGSEQYF
CDR3nt: TGTGCCTGGAGGGATTCCCGGCCAGGGAGCGAGCAGTACTTC
d_gene: -
len: 14
abundance: once
j_gene: TRBJ2-7
v_gene: TRBV30

CDR3aa: CASSPGSPNTEAFF
CDR3nt: TGTGCCAGCTCACCCGGCAGTCCGAACACTGAAGCTTTCTTT
d_gene: -
len: 14
abundance: -
j_gene: TRBJ1-1
v_gene: TRBV18

CDR3aa: CASSLVQGVYGYTF
CDR3nt: TGTGCCAGCAGCTTAGTTCAGGGAGTCTATGGCTACACCTTC
d_gene: -
len: 14
abundance: -
j_gene: TRBJ1-2
v_gene: TRBV7-2

CDR3aa: CASSPEPEDTQYF
CDR3nt: TGCGCCAGCAGCCCAGAACCGGAGGATACGCAGTATTTT
d_gene: -
len: 13
abundance: -
j_gene: TRBJ2-3
v_gene: TRBV5-1

CDR3aa: CASSLDGPPYEQYF
CDR3nt: TGTGCCAGCAGCCTAGATGGCCCCCCCTACGAGCAGTACTTC
d_gene: -
len: 14
abundance: few
j_gene: TRBJ2-7
v_gene: TRBV14

CDR3aa: CASSSLPYEQYF
CDR3nt: TGTGCCAGCAGCTCCCTGCCCTACGAGCAGTACTTC
d_gene: -
len: 12
abundance: -
j_gene: TRBJ2-7
v_gene: TRBV5-8

CDR3aa: CAIGPGPGELFF
CDR3nt: TGTGCCATAGGCCCAGGCCCCGGGGAGCTGTTTTTT
d_gene: -
len: 12
abundance: -
j_gene: TRBJ2-2
v_gene: TRBV19

CDR3aa: CASSPRGIYEQYF
CDR3nt: TGTGCCAGCTCACCAAGGGGCATCTACGAGCAGTACTTC
d_gene: -
len: 13
abundance: -
j_gene: TRBJ2-7
v_gene: TRBV2

CDR3aa: CASSSFDRGNSYNEQFF
CDR3nt: TGTGCCAGCAGCTCATTCGACAGGGGTAACTCCTACAATGAGCAGTTCTTC
d_gene: TRBD1
len: 17
abundance: -
j_gene: TRBJ2-1
v_gene: TRBV11-3

CDR3aa: CASSQSRSSGNTIYF
CDR3nt: TGTGCCAGCAGCCAATCGCGGTCCTCTGGAAACACCATATATTTT
d_gene: -
len: 15
abundance: -
j_gene: TRBJ1-3
v_gene: TRBV16

CDR3aa: CASSYDGNTEAFF
CDR3nt: TGTGCCAGCAGTTACGACGGCAACACTGAAGCTTTCTTT
d_gene: -
len: 13
abundance: -
j_gene: TRBJ1-1
v_gene: TRBV6-5

CDR3aa: CASSVVLRQGLNNSPLHF
CDR3nt: TGTGCCAGCAGTGTAGTCCTTAGACAGGGATTGAACAATTCACCCCTCCACTTT
d_gene: TRBD1
len: 18
abundance: -
j_gene: TRBJ1-6
v_gene: TRBV2

CDR3aa: CASRDEGYSTEAFF
CDR3nt: TGTGCAAGTCGCGATGAAGGGTACAGCACTGAAGCTTTCTTT
d_gene: -
len: 14
abundance: -
j_gene: TRBJ1-1
v_gene: TRBV12-2

CDR3aa: CASSPDRVPFGEAFF
CDR3nt: TGTGCCAGTAGTCCGGACAGAGTCCCGTTCGGTGAAGCTTTCTTT
d_gene: -
len: 15
abundance: -
j_gene: TRBJ1-1
v_gene: TRBV19

CDR3aa: CASSLGRVDEQFF
CDR3nt: TGTGCCAGCAGCTTAGGCAGGGTAGATGAGCAGTTCTTC
d_gene: -
len: 13
abundance: -
j_gene: TRBJ2-1
v_gene: TRBV7-6

CDR3aa: CASSVTGTGGGYTF
CDR3nt: TGTGCCAGCAGCGTGACCGGGACAGGGGGTGGCTACACCTTC
d_gene: TRBD1
len: 14
abundance: -
j_gene: TRBJ1-2
v_gene: TRBV11-2

CDR3aa: CASTTLSSNEQFF
CDR3nt: TGTGCCAGCACCACCTTAAGCAGCAATGAGCAGTTCTTC
d_gene: -
len: 13
abundance: -
j_gene: TRBJ2-1
v_gene: TRBV28

CDR3aa: CASSGTSFTGELFF
CDR3nt: TGCGCCAGCAGCGGGACTAGCTTCACCGGGGAGCTGTTTTTT
d_gene: TRBD2
len: 14
abundance: -
j_gene: TRBJ2-2
v_gene: TRBV10-2

CDR3aa: CASSRQGIDTQYF
CDR3nt: TGTGCCAGCAGCCGACAGGGGATAGATACGCAGTATTTT
d_gene: TRBD1
len: 13
abundance: -
j_gene: TRBJ2-3
v_gene: TRBV11-2

CDR3aa: CAISDSGRPYEQYF
CDR3nt: TGTGCCATCAGTGACTCCGGGAGACCCTACGAGCAGTACTTC
d_gene: -
len: 14
abundance: few
j_gene: TRBJ2-7
v_gene: TRBV10-3

CDR3aa: CASSLLGTGSSGGAADTQYF
CDR3nt: TGTGCCAGCAGCCTATTAGGGACAGGTAGTAGCGGGGGGGCAGCAGATACGCAGTATTTT
d_gene: TRBD2
len: 20
abundance: -
j_gene: TRBJ2-3
v_gene: TRBV5-5

CDR3aa: CASSLAAGINQPQHF
CDR3nt: TGCGCCAGCAGCTTGGCCGCAGGGATTAATCAGCCCCAGCATTTT
d_gene: -
len: 15
abundance: -
j_gene: TRBJ1-5
v_gene: TRBV5-1

CDR3aa: CASSDPRTTGNTGELFF
CDR3nt: TGCGCCAGCAGTGACCCCAGGACTACCGGGAACACCGGGGAGCTGTTTTTT
d_gene: -
len: 17
abundance: few
j_gene: TRBJ2-2
v_gene: TRBV10-1